The 8 T cell receptor beta chains reported below all come from one sample, sequenced in a study of blood T cell repertoires in COVID-19. Profiling relied on immunoSEQ multiplex PCR, and the TCRdb table lists in-frame clones only, not all of them. The profile shows 140,000 to 150,000 clones, approximately 85% of them singletons. Sample: peripheral blood. All receptors come from a man between 65 and 79 years old with acute or convalescent COVID-19.

The chain has TRBV7-2 and TRBJ1-5; 9 bases line up with TRBD1. CDR1 and CDR2 from the germline V gene are SGHTA and FQGNSA. V gave up 3 bases and J gave up 1 base; unmatched junction bases: 4. The CDR3 is 16 residues long. The CDR3 is CASSFTGGRSNQPQHF. The CDR3 DNA sequence: TGTGCCAGCAGCTTTACAGGGGGCCGAAGCAATCAGCCCCAGCATTTT.

The chain carries TRBV29-1 and TRBJ1-2, with 9 bases matching TRBD1. The CDR3 extends over 12 amino acids. CDR1 is SQVTM, CDR2 ANQGSEA, per germline. The V segment lost 4 bases and the J segment 5 bases; nucleotides outside the gene matches: 2. CDR3 protein: CSVGTGDYGYTF. The CDR3 nucleotides are TGCAGCGTTGGGACAGGGGATTATGGCTACACCTTC.

The chain links TRBV6-6 to TRBJ1-5; TRBD1 is a possible D gene (5 bases). This CDR3 is 14 amino acids long. Germline V gene lookup returns CDR1 MNHNY and CDR2 SVGAGI (reference sequence). V was trimmed by 4 bases and J by 0 bases, leaving 7 bases between them. CDR3 amino acids: CASSWGDSNQPQHF. CDR3 nucleotides: TGTGCCAGCAGTTGGGGGGATAGCAATCAGCCCCAGCATTTT.

The gene calls are TRBV6-2 or TRBV6-3 and TRBJ2-7, with D maybe TRBD1 (5 bases). CDR1 and CDR2 from the germline V gene are MNHEY and SVGEGT. The CDR3 is made up of 13 amino acids. Trimming pared 4 bases from V and 4 bases from J, leaving 11 bases between. CDR3 nucleotides: TGTGCCAGCAGTTTTTCAGGGCCATACGAGCAGTACTTC. Translated: CASSFSGPYEQYF.

This clone was detected only once. CDR3 bases: TGTGCCAGCTCACCAGGGACAGGGTCAATCAATCAGCCCCAGCATTTT. Translated, it gives CASSPGTGSINQPQHF. V and J are TRBV18 and TRBJ1-5; TRBD1 aligns across 9 bases. Germline V gives CDR1 KGHSH, CDR2 LQKENI. V was pared by 2 bases and J by 3 bases, with 5 bases of the junction left unmatched. This CDR3 is built from 16 residues.

The count of this clone is one. The rearrangement joins TRBV6-5 to TRBJ1-2; TRBD1 agrees at 8 bases. This CDR3 contains 15 residues. V lost 3 bases, J lost 0 bases, and 3 bases stayed unmatched. Germline assignment: CDR1 MNHEY and CDR2 SVGAGI. The CDR3 sequence: CASSYGTGANYGYTF. The CDR3 DNA reads as TGTGCCAGCAGTTATGGGACAGGTGCTAACTATGGCTACACCTTC.

This chain uses TRBV19 with TRBJ1-2; TRBD1 matches 12 bases. The CDR3 runs to 14 residues. In germline, CDR1 is LNHDA, CDR2 SQIVND (reference sequence). With V trimmed by 6 bases and J by 8 bases, 7 bases remained unmatched. The CDR3 region is CASSVGQGAFGYTF. DNA of the CDR3: TGTGCCAGTAGCGTGGGACAGGGGGCGTTCGGCTACACCTTC. Full variable domain (rest looked up from reference TRBV19 and TRBJ1-2): DGGITQSPKYLFRKEGQNVTLSCEQNLNHDAMYWYRQDPGQGLRLIYYSQIVNDFQKGDIAEGYSVSREKKESFPLTVTSAQKNPTAFYLCASSVGQGAFGYTFGSGTRLTVV.

The chain links TRBV10-3 to TRBJ1-4, with 7 bases fitting TRBD1. The length of the CDR3 is 14 residues. Germline V gene sequence: CDR1 ENHRY, CDR2 SYGVKD. The V and J ends lost 4 bases and 7 bases, in that order; junction bases with no gene match: 6. CDR3 sequence reads: CAISGEGGSEKLFF. CDR3 DNA sequence: TGTGCCATCAGTGGTGAAGGGGGCTCTGAAAAACTGTTTTTT.